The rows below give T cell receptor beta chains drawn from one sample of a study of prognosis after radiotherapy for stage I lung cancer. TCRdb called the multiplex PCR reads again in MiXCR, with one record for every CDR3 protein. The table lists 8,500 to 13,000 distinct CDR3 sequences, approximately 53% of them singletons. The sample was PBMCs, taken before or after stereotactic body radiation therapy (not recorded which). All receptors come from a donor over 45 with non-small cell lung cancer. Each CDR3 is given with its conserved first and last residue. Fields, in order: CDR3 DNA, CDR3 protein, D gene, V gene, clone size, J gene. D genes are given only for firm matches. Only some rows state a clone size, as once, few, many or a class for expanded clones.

CDR3 DNA: TGTGCCAGCAGTTTGAAGGGCGTCGCCTACGAGCAACAATTT; CDR3 protein: CASSLKGVAYEQQF; D gene: NA; V gene: TRBV27; clone size: NA; J gene: TRBJ2-7
CDR3 DNA: TGTGCCACCAGTGACCAGGATCAGCCCCAGCATTTT; CDR3 protein: CATSDQDQPQHF; D gene: NA; V gene: TRBV24-1; clone size: medium-sized; J gene: TRBJ1-5
CDR3 DNA: TGCAGTGCTAGAAGACAGGGGGCGGGTCTTGAAGCTTTCTTT; CDR3 protein: CSARRQGAGLEAFF; D gene: TRBD1; V gene: TRBV20-1; clone size: medium-sized; J gene: TRBJ1-1
CDR3 DNA: TGCGCCAGTAGTATTCGGCAGTCCTTGAACACTGAAGCTTTCTTT; CDR3 protein: CASSIRQSLNTEAFF; D gene: NA; V gene: TRBV19; clone size: NA; J gene: TRBJ1-1
CDR3 DNA: TGCAGTGCTAGAGATCAGATCTCTGGAAACACCATATATTTT; CDR3 protein: CSARDQISGNTIYF; D gene: NA; V gene: TRBV20-1; clone size: medium-sized; J gene: TRBJ1-3
CDR3 DNA: TGTGCCAGCAGCCCTACTAGCGGGAGAAACACAGATACGCAGTATTTT; CDR3 protein: CASSPTSGRNTDTQYF; D gene: TRBD2; V gene: TRBV28; clone size: medium-sized; J gene: TRBJ2-3
CDR3 DNA: TGTGCCAGCAGCATTACGGACCAAGCCACAGATACGCAGTATTTT; CDR3 protein: CASSITDQATDTQYF; D gene: NA; V gene: TRBV9; clone size: medium-sized; J gene: TRBJ2-3
CDR3 DNA: TGTGCCAGTAGCCCTCCCGCAGGCCTAAACTCCTACGAGCAGTACTTC; CDR3 protein: CASSPPAGLNSYEQYF; D gene: NA; V gene: TRBV19; clone size: NA; J gene: TRBJ2-7
CDR3 DNA: TGTGCCAGCAGCTTTGGGACTAGCGGGATGGGTCTCGAGCAGTACTTC; CDR3 protein: CASSFGTSGMGLEQYF; D gene: TRBD2; V gene: TRBV7-9; clone size: medium-sized; J gene: TRBJ2-7
CDR3 DNA: TGTGCCAGCAGTTTAGGCCGCGGGGGAGCCTACGAGCAGTACTTC; CDR3 protein: CASSLGRGGAYEQYF; D gene: TRBD2; V gene: TRBV27; clone size: NA; J gene: TRBJ2-7
CDR3 DNA: TGCGCCAGCAGTGAGAGGCAGCCTTCTAACTATGGCTACACCTTC; CDR3 protein: CASSERQPSNYGYTF; D gene: NA; V gene: TRBV10-2; clone size: NA; J gene: TRBJ1-2
CDR3 DNA: TGCGCCAGCAGCCAAACCCATGTACAGGTGGCTGGATACGAGCAGTACTTC; CDR3 protein: CASSQTHVQVAGYEQYF; D gene: NA; V gene: TRBV5-1; clone size: NA; J gene: TRBJ2-7
CDR3 DNA: TGTGCCAGCAGTCCCGGGACACCCTTAGACAAAAACATTCAGTACTTC; CDR3 protein: CASSPGTPLDKNIQYF; D gene: NA; V gene: TRBV12-3/TRBV12-4; clone size: many; J gene: TRBJ2-4
CDR3 DNA: TGTGCCAGCATTACGGCGGGAGGGGGGACCTACAATGAGCAGTTCTTC; CDR3 protein: CASITAGGGTYNEQFF; D gene: TRBD2; V gene: TRBV28; clone size: medium-sized; J gene: TRBJ2-1
CDR3 DNA: TGTGCCAGTAGTTCCCCTGACGGGGAGCTGTTTTTT; CDR3 protein: CASSSPDGELFF; D gene: NA; V gene: TRBV19; clone size: NA; J gene: TRBJ2-2
CDR3 DNA: TGTGCCAGCAGCCAAGATCTGGAGGGGGCAGGTGTCCACGAGCAGTACTTC; CDR3 protein: CASSQDLEGAGVHEQYF; D gene: NA; V gene: TRBV4-2; clone size: many; J gene: TRBJ2-7
CDR3 DNA: TGTGCCACAAGTGATTTGGGTTCCCAGGACCAAGAGACCCAGTACTTC; CDR3 protein: CATSDLGSQDQETQYF; D gene: NA; V gene: TRBV24-1; clone size: NA; J gene: TRBJ2-5
CDR3 DNA: TGTGCCAGCAGTCAGAGGGGCCGTACTCAAAACATTCAGTACTTC; CDR3 protein: CASSQRGRTQNIQYF; D gene: NA; V gene: TRBV6-1; clone size: medium-sized; J gene: TRBJ2-4
CDR3 DNA: TGTGCCAGTAGTATAGGCCCCGCGGGTGAGCAGTTCTTC; CDR3 protein: CASSIGPAGEQFF; D gene: NA; V gene: TRBV19; clone size: NA; J gene: TRBJ2-1
CDR3 DNA: TGTGCCAGCAGAGTAGCAGATACGCAGTATTTT; CDR3 protein: CASRVADTQYF; D gene: NA; V gene: TRBV2; clone size: NA; J gene: TRBJ2-3
CDR3 DNA: TGTGCCAGCAGTTTCCTCGACTGGACGAACACCGGGGAGCTGTTTTTT; CDR3 protein: CASSFLDWTNTGELFF; D gene: NA; V gene: TRBV28; clone size: NA; J gene: TRBJ2-2
CDR3 DNA: TGTGCCACCAGTGATCCGGACAGGGGGTTCACCGGGGAGCTGTTTTTT; CDR3 protein: CATSDPDRGFTGELFF; D gene: TRBD1; V gene: TRBV24-1; clone size: NA; J gene: TRBJ2-2
CDR3 DNA: TGTGCCAGCAGTTTGCTGGACAGCTCCTACGAGCAGTACTTC; CDR3 protein: CASSLLDSSYEQYF; D gene: NA; V gene: TRBV28; clone size: medium-sized; J gene: TRBJ2-7
CDR3 DNA: TGTGCCATCAGTGAGTCACGTACAGGGTATCAGCCCCAGCATTTT; CDR3 protein: CAISESRTGYQPQHF; D gene: NA; V gene: TRBV10-3; clone size: many; J gene: TRBJ1-5
CDR3 DNA: TGTGCCAGCTCGAGGACTATCGCAGGCGAGCAATACTTC; CDR3 protein: CASSRTIAGEQYF; D gene: NA; V gene: TRBV18; clone size: NA; J gene: TRBJ2-7
CDR3 DNA: TGTGCCACCAGCAGAGGCGCGGGGGAGGCCGACTCTGGAAACACCATATATTTT; CDR3 protein: CATSRGAGEADSGNTIYF; D gene: NA; V gene: TRBV15; clone size: medium-sized; J gene: TRBJ1-3
CDR3 DNA: TGCAGTGCTGTCAAGGACAGGGTTTCTGAAGCTTTCTTT; CDR3 protein: CSAVKDRVSEAFF; D gene: TRBD1; V gene: TRBV20-1; clone size: NA; J gene: TRBJ1-1